This passage covers 26 T cell receptor beta chains from one sample sequenced in a study of T cell repertoires in cytomegalovirus infection. TCRdb redid the calling of the reads with MiXCR, one entry per CDR3 protein. The sample lists 210,000 or so distinct CDR3 sequences; around 6.6% were seen once. The sequenced sample was PBMCs. The receptors derive from a human donor in good health (CMV status not recorded). Some clones in this sample may be carry-over from other donors' samples.

This chain uses TRBV2 with TRBJ2-1; maybe TRBD1 (6 bases). The CDR3 runs 14 residues. V lost 4 bases to trimming and J lost 3 bases, with 10 bases between them. The V gene's germline CDR1 is SNHLY and CDR2 FYNNEI. The DNA for the CDR3 is TGTGCCAGCAGTGTACAGGGATTCTACAATGAGCAGTTCTTC. It specifies CASSVQGFYNEQFF.

The sample holds many counts of this clonotype. CDR3 amino acids: CASSLVGPQETQYF. The DNA of the CDR3 is TGTGCCAGCAGTTTAGTAGGTCCGCAAGAGACCCAGTACTTC. The gene calls are TRBV12-3 or TRBV12-4 and TRBJ2-5; no firm D call. The CDR3 spans 14 residues. Trimming took 1 base from V and 2 from J, leaving 8 bases between them.

This clonotype was counted ten times or more. The chain recombines TRBV11-2 with TRBJ1-5; D perhaps matches TRBD1 (6 bases). CDR1 SGHAT and CDR2 FQNNGV come from the germline V gene. V was pared by 0 bases and J by 11 bases, with 20 bases between. The CDR3 spans 16 residues. The CDR3 region has the DNA TGTGCCAGCAGCTTAGAGGGGGGCACGGGCCTGGGGACCCAGCATTTT. Translating gives CASSLEGGTGLGTQHF.

V is TRBV20-1 and J is TRBJ1-5; D is unclear. In germline, CDR1 is DFQATT, CDR2 SNEGSKA (reference sequence). Trimming pared 2 bases from V and 5 bases from J, leaving 10 bases between. This CDR3 region has 13 residues. This CDR3 is CSARKSSDQPQHF. The CDR3 DNA follows: TGCAGTGCTAGAAAGAGTTCCGATCAGCCCCAGCATTTT.

Many counts were recorded for this clonotype. The chain carries TRBV19 and TRBJ2-1; 8 bases line up with TRBD1. Trimming took 4 bases from V and 7 from J; bases not matched to a gene: 18. The CDR3 spans 18 residues. Germline assignment: CDR1 LNHDA and CDR2 SQIVND (reference sequence). DNA for the CDR3: TGTGCCAGTAGTAGGGTCCCTGAGGGGACAGGTTCGTTTAATGAGCAGTTCTTC. It specifies CASSRVPEGTGSFNEQFF. Variable domain in full (rest from reference TRBV19 and TRBJ2-1): DGGITQSPKYLFRKEGQNVTLSCEQNLNHDAMYWYRQDPGQGLRLIYYSQIVNDFQKGDIAEGYSVSREKKESFPLTVTSAQKNPTAFYLCASSRVPEGTGSFNEQFFGPGTRLTVL.

The sample holds one count of this clonotype. The chain is built from TRBV11-2 and TRBJ2-3, with a weak D call TRBD2 (6 bases). The CDR3 runs to 15 residues. Germline lookup yields CDR1 SGHAT and CDR2 FQNNGV. The ends were cut back, 5 bases at V and 4 bases at J, with 16 bases in the middle. The CDR3 nucleotides read TGTGCCAGCAGCCCCCACGGGGGATGGGCAGATACGCAGTATTTT. It yields the protein CASSPHGGWADTQYF.

This clonotype was seen a few times. The J gene is TRBJ2-2, the V gene TRBV28, with a weak D call TRBD2 (5 bases). Germline loops: CDR1 MDHEN, CDR2 SYDVKM. This CDR3 has 17 residues. V lost 6 bases, J lost 6 bases, and 23 bases lay in between. DNA for the CDR3: TGTGCCAGCAGCCAGTTCGATAGGGCAGAGGGTCCCGGGGAGCTGTTTTTT. It specifies CASSQFDRAEGPGELFF. Drawing the rest from reference TRBV28 and TRBJ2-2, the complete variable domain is DVKVTQSSRYLVKRTGEKVFLECVQDMDHENMFWYRQDPGLGLRLIYFSYDVKMKEKGDIPEGYSVSREKKERFSLILESASTNQTSMYLCASSQFDRAEGPGELFFGEGSRLTVL.

This clonotype was observed many times. This chain joins TRBV6-4 and TRBJ2-1, with 14 bases that match TRBD2. This CDR3 region has 15 residues. The V segment lost 4 bases and the J segment 4 bases; nucleotides outside the gene matches: 0. CDR1 is MRHNA and CDR2 is SNTAGT in the germline V gene. CDR3 sequence reads: CASSGTSGRYNEQFF. The CDR3 DNA reads as TGTGCCAGCAGTGGGACTAGCGGGAGGTACAATGAGCAGTTCTTC.

This clonotype was found many times. The CDR3 sequence: CASSELERARARQPQHF. The CDR3 bases are TGTGCCAGCAGTGAATTAGAAAGGGCCAGGGCCCGTCAGCCCCAGCATTTT. The chain combines TRBV25-1 with TRBJ1-5, with a possible D match to TRBD1 (5 bases). The CDR3 is 17 residues long. The germline V gene has CDR1 MGHDK and CDR2 SYGVNS. V was shortened by 1 base and J by 6 bases, with 19 bases between the two germline ends.

This clonotype was observed at least ten times. The CDR3 DNA is TGTGCCAGCACAGCTTTAGACTACTCTGGAAACACCATATATTTT. Translated, it gives CASTALDYSGNTIYF. The chain recombines TRBV7-2 with TRBJ1-3, with D uncertain. Germline CDR1 SGHTA, CDR2 FQGNSA. Deletions cut 7 bases from V and 0 bases from J, with 13 bases between. This CDR3 spans 15 amino acids.

The table lists this clonotype with many counts. The rearrangement links TRBV7-2 to TRBJ1-1; weak D call: TRBD1 (5 bases). This CDR3 contains 16 residues. Per the germline V gene, CDR1 is SGHTA and CDR2 is FQGNSA. Trimming removed 5 bases at V and 4 bases at J, with 20 bases between. The chain's CDR3 is CASSPYSTSGGTEAFF. The CDR3 DNA follows: TGTGCCAGCAGCCCGTATTCCACTTCGGGGGGCACTGAAGCTTTCTTT.

This clonotype was recorded at least ten times. This chain joins TRBV29-1 and TRBJ1-4; 8 bases align to TRBD1. Trimming at V came to 3 bases and at J to 8 bases, leaving 5 bases not matched to a gene. The CDR3 extends over 13 amino acids. Germline CDR1 and CDR2: SQVTM and ANQGSEA. CDR3: CSVEDRAREKLFF. The DNA of the CDR3 is TGCAGCGTTGAGGACAGGGCGAGGGAAAAACTGTTTTTT.

The gene calls are TRBV5-1 and TRBJ1-4, with TRBD1 as a possible D gene (5 bases). V lost 2 bases, J lost 11 bases, and 16 bases lay in between. Germline lookup yields CDR1 SGHRS and CDR2 YFSETQ. This CDR3 contains 14 residues. Here the CDR3 DNA reads TGCGCCAGCAGCTTAGGCAGGGTCCCGGGGAAACTGTTTTTT. It codes for CASSLGRVPGKLFF. Full variable domain (missing parts from reference TRBV5-1 and TRBJ1-4): KAGVTQTPRYLIKTRGQQVTLSCSPISGHRSVSWYQQTPGQGLQFLFEYFSETQRNKGNFPGRFSGRQFSNSRSEMNVSTLELGDSALYLCASSLGRVPGKLFFGSGTQLSVL.

This clonotype has at least ten counts. V gene TRBV14 combines with J gene TRBJ2-3, with D possibly matching TRBD2 (5 bases). Trimming shortened V by 3 bases and J by 5 bases, and 6 bases separated the two germline ends. Germline V gene lookup returns CDR1 SGHDN and CDR2 FVKESK. CDR3 size: 12 residues. CDR3 bases: TGTGCCAGCAGCCATGCGGGAGATACGCAGTATTTT. Translated: CASSHAGDTQYF.

This clonotype was detected a few times. CDR3 coding DNA: TGTGCCAGCAGTTTTTCAGAGCAGGGCCCTGGAAACACCATATATTTT. It yields the protein CASSFSEQGPGNTIYF. The J gene is TRBJ1-3, the V gene TRBV28; perhaps TRBD1 as D (5 bases). CDR3 length: 16 residues. The V gene's germline CDR1 is MDHEN and CDR2 SYDVKM. V lost 3 bases and J lost 2, with 14 bases in between.

There are a few counts of this clonotype. The chain is built from TRBV5-1 and TRBJ1-2, with unresolved D. Trimming pared 6 bases from V and 3 bases from J, leaving 15 bases between. The germline V gene has CDR1 SGHRS and CDR2 YFSETQ. The CDR3 is 14 residues long. The CDR3 region has the DNA TGCGCCAGCAACACAGAGCTCGGAGACTATGGCTACACCTTC. Translation gives CASNTELGDYGYTF.

This clonotype was observed at least ten times. This sequence joins TRBV12-3 or TRBV12-4 and TRBJ2-1; no clear D. The CDR3 is 14 residues long. Trimming stripped 6 bases from V and 10 bases from J, with 19 bases between. CDR3 in DNA: TGTGCCAGCAGACTCCTCGACGGGTACGGGGAGCAGTTCTTC. Translated, it gives CASRLLDGYGEQFF.

This clonotype showed up many times. This rearrangement joins TRBV6-1 to TRBJ1-1; D remains ambiguous. This CDR3 contains 13 residues. Trimming cost V 8 bases and J 6 bases, with 16 bases left between them. CDR1 is MNHNS and CDR2 is SASEGT in the germline V gene. The CDR3: CASQDDFYAEAFF. The CDR3 DNA follows: TGTGCCAGCCAAGACGACTTCTATGCTGAAGCTTTCTTT.

The V call is TRBV29-1, the J call TRBJ1-5; D gene uncertain. The V end lost 6 bases, the J end lost 4 bases, and 7 bases lay between the germline ends. CDR1 and CDR2 from the germline V gene are SQVTM and ANQGSEA. CDR3 length equals 11 residues. The DNA for the CDR3 is TGCAGCGTGGGATATAATCAGCCCCAGCATTTT. Translated, it gives CSVGYNQPQHF.

This clonotype was recorded at least ten times. The V call is TRBV20-1, the J call TRBJ2-2; D gene uncertain. Germline V CDR1 and CDR2: DFQATT, SNEGSKA (reference sequence). Deletions cut 3 bases from V and 1 base from J, with 9 bases between. The CDR3 has 14 amino acids. CDR3 sequence: CSARRSENTGELFF. In nucleotides, the CDR3 is TGCAGTGCTAGGAGGTCAGAGAACACCGGGGAGCTGTTTTTT.

This clonotype was detected many times. The V call is TRBV7-2, the J call TRBJ2-3; a weak D match, TRBD1 (6 bases). Trimming shortened V by 6 bases and J by 2 bases, and 15 bases separated the two germline ends. CDR1 is SGHTA and CDR2 is FQGNSA in the germline V gene. The CDR3 is 15 residues long. The CDR3 reads CASRFTGHITDTQYF. The CDR3 nucleotides read TGTGCCAGCAGATTTACGGGACACATCACAGATACGCAGTATTTT.

This chain links TRBV7-9 with TRBJ2-3, with D perhaps matching TRBD2 (6 bases). CDR1 is SEHNR, CDR2 FQNEAQ, per germline (reference sequence). The V and J ends lost 0 bases and 6 bases respectively, with 16 bases between them. The CDR3 is made up of 16 amino acids. The CDR3 spells CASSLAGLPPGDTQYF. CDR3 nucleotides: TGTGCCAGCAGCTTAGCGGGACTCCCCCCGGGGGATACGCAGTATTTT. Using reference TRBV7-9 and TRBJ2-3 for the parts outside the CDR3, the full variable domain is DTGVSQNPRHKITKRGQNVTFRCDPISEHNRLYWYRQTLGQGPEFLTYFQNEAQLEKSRLLSDRFSAERPKGSFSTLEIQRTEQGDSAMYLCASSLAGLPPGDTQYFGPGTRLTVL.

This clonotype was seen at least ten times. This chain links TRBV6-2 or TRBV6-3 with TRBJ1-2, with D perhaps matching TRBD1 (5 bases). This CDR3 region has 12 residues. Trimming removed 5 bases at V and 2 bases at J, with 6 bases between. The germline CDR1 and CDR2 sequences are MNHEY and SVGEGT. The CDR3 region is CASSRGNYGYTF. The DNA for the CDR3 is TGTGCCAGCAGTCGGGGGAACTATGGCTACACCTTC.

This clonotype was observed many times. This sequence joins TRBV20-1 and TRBJ2-2, with D perhaps matching TRBD2 (6 bases). V was shortened by 1 base and J by 3 bases, with 9 bases between the two germline ends. Germline CDR1 and CDR2: DFQATT and SNEGSKA (reference sequence). The length of the CDR3 is 14 residues. CDR3 loop: CSARAGEYTGELFF. Here the CDR3 DNA reads TGCAGTGCTAGAGCGGGGGAGTACACCGGGGAGCTGTTTTTT.

The table lists this clonotype with many counts. This chain connects TRBV7-2 to TRBJ1-1; TRBD1 might be the D (6 bases). The V gene's germline CDR1 is SGHTA and CDR2 FQGNSA. The CDR3 has 15 residues. Trimming removed 5 bases at V and 1 base at J, with 14 bases between. CDR3 protein: CASSIQGGSNTEAFF. Written as DNA, the CDR3 is TGTGCCAGCAGCATCCAAGGGGGATCGAACACTGAAGCTTTCTTT.

The genes are TRBV29-1 and TRBJ1-5; 9 bases fit TRBD1. J gave up 5 bases and V 4 bases, and 0 bases lay outside the gene matches. The CDR3 is 12 amino acids. In germline, CDR1 is SQVTM, CDR2 ANQGSEA. CDR3 sequence reads: CSVGDRDQPQHF. In nucleotides, the CDR3 is TGCAGCGTTGGGGACAGGGATCAGCCCCAGCATTTT.